Included here is one TCR beta chain sequence, with context. This sample was taken from a study of T cells in tuberculosis. The overall study: IGRA-negative adolescents, IGRA-positive adolescents with latent tuberculosis and adults with active tuberculosis formed this South African cohort.

The CDR3 extends over 14 amino acids. V was shortened by 4 bases and J by 3 bases, with 13 bases between the two germline ends. In germline, CDR1 is SEHNR, CDR2 FQNEAQ (reference sequence). Generated by immunoSEQ multiplex PCR, the TCRdb table keeps only in-frame clones and is missing some. The data contain some 23,000 clones, 90% to 95% of them singletons. On average about 100,000 T cells per donor were immunosequenced. The receptor's source is a donor between 5 and 29 years old with latent tuberculosis or without tuberculosis infection. Some clones in this sample may be carry-over from other donors' samples. Sequencing was carried out using PBMCs. The V gene is TRBV7-9, the J gene TRBJ2-7; the D gene is possibly TRBD1 (7 bases). In nucleotides, the CDR3 is TGTGCCAGCAGCTCCCCGGGGGACAGCTACGAGCAGTACTTC. It specifies CASSSPGDSYEQYF.